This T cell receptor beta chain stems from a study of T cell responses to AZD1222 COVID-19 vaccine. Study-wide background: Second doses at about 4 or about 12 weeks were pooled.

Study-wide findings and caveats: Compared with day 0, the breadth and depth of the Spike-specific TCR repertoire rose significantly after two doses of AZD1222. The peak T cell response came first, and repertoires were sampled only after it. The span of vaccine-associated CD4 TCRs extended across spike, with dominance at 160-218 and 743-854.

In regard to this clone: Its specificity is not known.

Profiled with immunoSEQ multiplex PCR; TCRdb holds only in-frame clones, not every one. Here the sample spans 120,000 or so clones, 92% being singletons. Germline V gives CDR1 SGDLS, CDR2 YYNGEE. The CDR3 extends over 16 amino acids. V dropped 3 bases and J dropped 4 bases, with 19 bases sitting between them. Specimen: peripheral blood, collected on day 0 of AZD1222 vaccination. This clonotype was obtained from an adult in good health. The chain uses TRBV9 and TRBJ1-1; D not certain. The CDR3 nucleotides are TGTGCCAGCAGCGCGGGATCCCCCCGGGCGGGCACTGAAGCTTTCTTT. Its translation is CASSAGSPRAGTEAFF.